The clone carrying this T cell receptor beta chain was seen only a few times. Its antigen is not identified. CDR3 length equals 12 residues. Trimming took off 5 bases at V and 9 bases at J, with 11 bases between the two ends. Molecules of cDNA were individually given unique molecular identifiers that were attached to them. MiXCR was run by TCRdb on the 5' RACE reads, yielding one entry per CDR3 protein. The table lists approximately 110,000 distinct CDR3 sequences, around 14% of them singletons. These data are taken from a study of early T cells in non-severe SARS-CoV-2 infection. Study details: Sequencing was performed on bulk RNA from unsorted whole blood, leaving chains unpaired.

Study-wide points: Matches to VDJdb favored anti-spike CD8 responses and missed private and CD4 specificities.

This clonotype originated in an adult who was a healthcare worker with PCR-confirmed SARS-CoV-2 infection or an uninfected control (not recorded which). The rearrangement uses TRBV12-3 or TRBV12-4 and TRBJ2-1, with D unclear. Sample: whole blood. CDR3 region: CASSPEVGEQFF. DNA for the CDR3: TGTGCCAGCAGTCCTGAGGTCGGTGAGCAGTTCTTC.